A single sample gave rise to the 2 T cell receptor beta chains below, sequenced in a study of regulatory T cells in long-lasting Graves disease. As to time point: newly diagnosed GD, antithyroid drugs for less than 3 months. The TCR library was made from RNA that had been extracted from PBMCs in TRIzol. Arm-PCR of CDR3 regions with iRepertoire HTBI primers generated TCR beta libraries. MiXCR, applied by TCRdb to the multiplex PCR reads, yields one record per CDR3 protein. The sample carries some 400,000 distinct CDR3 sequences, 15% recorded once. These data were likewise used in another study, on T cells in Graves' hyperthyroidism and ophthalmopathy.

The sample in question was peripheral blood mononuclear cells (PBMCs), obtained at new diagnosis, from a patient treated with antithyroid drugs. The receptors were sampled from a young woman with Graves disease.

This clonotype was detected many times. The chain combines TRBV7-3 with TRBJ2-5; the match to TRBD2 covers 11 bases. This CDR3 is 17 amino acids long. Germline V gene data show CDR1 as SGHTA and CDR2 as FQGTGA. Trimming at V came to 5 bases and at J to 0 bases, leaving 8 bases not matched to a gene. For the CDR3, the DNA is TGTGCCAGCAGCCTTGGACTAGCGGGCCGGTACCAAGAGACCCAGTACTTC. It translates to CASSLGLAGRYQETQYF.

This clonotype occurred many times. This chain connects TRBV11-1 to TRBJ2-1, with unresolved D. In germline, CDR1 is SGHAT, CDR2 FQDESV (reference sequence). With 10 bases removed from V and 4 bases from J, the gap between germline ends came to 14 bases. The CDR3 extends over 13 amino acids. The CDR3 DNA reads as TGTGCCATCAGTCCCCAGGCGTACAATGAGCAGTTCTTC. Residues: CAISPQAYNEQFF.